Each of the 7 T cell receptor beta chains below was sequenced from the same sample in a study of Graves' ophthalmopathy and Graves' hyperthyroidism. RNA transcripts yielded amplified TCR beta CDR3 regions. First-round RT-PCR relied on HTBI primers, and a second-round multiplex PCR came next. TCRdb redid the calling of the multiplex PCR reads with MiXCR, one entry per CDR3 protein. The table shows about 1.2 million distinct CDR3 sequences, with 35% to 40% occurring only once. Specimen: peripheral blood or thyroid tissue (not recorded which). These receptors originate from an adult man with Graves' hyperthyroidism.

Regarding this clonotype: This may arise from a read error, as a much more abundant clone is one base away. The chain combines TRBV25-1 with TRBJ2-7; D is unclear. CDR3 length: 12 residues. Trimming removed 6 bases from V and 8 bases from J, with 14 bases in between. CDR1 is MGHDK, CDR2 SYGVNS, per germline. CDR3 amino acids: CASSHGQAKQYF. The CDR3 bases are TGTGCCAGCAGCCACGGGCAGGCCAAGCAGTACTTC.

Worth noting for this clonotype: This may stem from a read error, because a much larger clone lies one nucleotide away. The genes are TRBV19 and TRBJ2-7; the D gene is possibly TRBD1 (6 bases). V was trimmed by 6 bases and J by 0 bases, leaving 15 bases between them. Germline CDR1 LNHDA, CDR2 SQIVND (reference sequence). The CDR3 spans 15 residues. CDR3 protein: CASSHRTAGSYEQYF. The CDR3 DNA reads TGTGCCAGTAGCCATAGGACAGCCGGCTCCTACGAGCAGTACTTC.

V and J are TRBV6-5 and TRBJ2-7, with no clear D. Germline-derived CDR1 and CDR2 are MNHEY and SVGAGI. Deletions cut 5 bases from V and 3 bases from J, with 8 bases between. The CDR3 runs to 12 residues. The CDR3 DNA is TGTGCCAGCAGTGAAGGTTACTACGAGCAGTACTTC. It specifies CASSEGYYEQYF.

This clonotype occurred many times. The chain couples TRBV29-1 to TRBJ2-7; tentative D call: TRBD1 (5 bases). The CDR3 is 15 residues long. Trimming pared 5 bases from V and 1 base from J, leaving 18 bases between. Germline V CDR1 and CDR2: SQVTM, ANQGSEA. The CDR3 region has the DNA TGCAGCGTTATTCACGACAGAACACCTTCCTACGAGCAGTACTTC. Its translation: CSVIHDRTPSYEQYF.

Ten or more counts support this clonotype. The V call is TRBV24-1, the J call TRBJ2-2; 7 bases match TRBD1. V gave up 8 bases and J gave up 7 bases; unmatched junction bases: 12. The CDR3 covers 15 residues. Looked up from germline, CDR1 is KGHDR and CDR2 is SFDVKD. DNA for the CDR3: TGTGCCACCACCGATGGGACAGCAAGGGGCGGGGAGCTGTTTTTT. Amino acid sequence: CATTDGTARGGELFF.

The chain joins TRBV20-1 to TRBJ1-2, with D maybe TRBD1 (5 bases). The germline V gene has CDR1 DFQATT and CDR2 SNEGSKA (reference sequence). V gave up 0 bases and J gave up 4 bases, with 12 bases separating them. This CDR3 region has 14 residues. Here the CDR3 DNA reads TGCAGTGCTAGAGATGCAGGGATCTCCTATGGCTACACCTTC. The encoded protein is CSARDAGISYGYTF.

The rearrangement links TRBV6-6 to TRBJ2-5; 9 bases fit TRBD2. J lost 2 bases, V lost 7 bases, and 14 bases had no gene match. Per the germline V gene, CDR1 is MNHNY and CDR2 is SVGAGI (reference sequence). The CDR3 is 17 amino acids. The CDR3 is CASTQSWVAGEQETQYF. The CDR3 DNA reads TGTGCCAGCACCCAAAGTTGGGTAGCGGGAGAACAAGAGACCCAGTACTTC.